This TCR beta chain was recovered during a study of human T cells and chemical hapten exposure. This clonotype has ten or more counts. Its antigen is unidentified. One entry per CDR3 protein results from TCRdb running MiXCR on the RACE reads. Seen here are about 380,000 distinct CDR3 sequences, 4.5% to 5.5% observed once, and the top ten hold 2.6%. Points from the study as a whole: No change in TCRs above 1 in 1000 frequency was produced by DPC sensitization.

With 11 bases clipped from V and 6 bases from J, the junction kept 16 bases outside the gene matches. The CDR3 spans 14 residues. The V gene's germline CDR1 is MGHDK and CDR2 SYGVNS. As to time point: pre-sensitization, week 0. Treatment reported: therapeutic diphenylcyclopropenone sensitization with weekly scalp DPC. V usage is TRBV25-1 and J usage is TRBJ2-7; TRBD2 aligns across 7 bases. Sequenced material: whole blood, taken in connection with sensitization to the hapten diphenylcyclopropenone (DPC). This sequence was found in a woman between 50 and 59 years old with alopecia areata. Some clones in this sample may be carry-over from other donors' samples. This chain's CDR3 is CALPRRRELSEQYF. DNA of the CDR3: TGTGCCCTCCCTCGGAGGCGGGAGCTATCCGAGCAGTACTTC.